These 23 T cell receptor beta chains share one sample of origin, sequenced in a study of cytomegalovirus exposure and HLA in healthy donors. It was with 60 Vbeta and 13 Jbeta primers that the PCR ran. TCRdb keeps only in-frame clones here, not all; method: immunoSEQ multiplex PCR. There are roughly 120,000 clones in the sample; 60% to 85% occur only once, and less than 2% lies in the top ten. Sequences were obtained from PBMCs. These receptors originate from a man over 45 in good health and CMV-seronegative.

In regard to this clone: Distinct nucleotide sequences in the sample also encode this CDR3. The V gene is TRBV7-2, the J gene TRBJ2-1; D uncertain. Germline assignment: CDR1 SGHTA and CDR2 FQGNSA. The ends were cut back, 4 bases at V and 0 bases at J, with 7 bases in the middle. CDR3 length: 14 residues. The CDR3 region is CASSSQYSYNEQFF. The CDR3 nucleotides are TGTGCCAGCAGCTCCCAGTACTCCTACAATGAGCAGTTCTTC.

This clone has a handful of counts. The V call is TRBV5-1, the J call TRBJ2-2; TRBD1 is a possible D gene (6 bases). The V gene's germline CDR1 is SGHRS and CDR2 YFSETQ. This CDR3 has 15 residues. V lost 7 bases, J lost 1 base, and 14 bases lay in between. The CDR3 sequence is CASQKTGQNTGELFF. DNA for the CDR3: TGCGCCAGCCAAAAGACAGGACAGAACACCGGGGAGCTGTTTTTT.

CDR3 coding DNA: TGTGCCAGCAGAAACCACAACCAGGGGGGAGTAAATGAAAAACTGTTTTTT. Residues: CASRNHNQGGVNEKLFF. The genes are TRBV28 and TRBJ1-4, with 7 bases matching TRBD1. V trimming: 6 bases; J trimming: 5 bases; junction bases outside the gene matches: 15. Germline values: CDR1 MDHEN, CDR2 SYDVKM. The CDR3 runs 17 residues.

Only one count was recorded for this clone. The chain has TRBV4-2 and TRBJ2-1; TRBD1 matches at 7 bases. With 3 bases clipped from V and 3 bases from J, the junction kept 8 bases outside the gene matches. Germline V gene data show CDR1 as LGHNA and CDR2 as YNFKEQ. CDR3 size: 16 residues. CDR3 protein: CASSQGDRDSYNEQFF. The CDR3 coding sequence is TGTGCCAGCAGCCAGGGAGACAGGGATAGCTACAATGAGCAGTTCTTC.

To note about this clone: In the same sample, other DNA sequences code for this CDR3. The CDR3 is CASSLFGTDRAYNYGYTF. In DNA form, the CDR3 reads TGTGCCAGCAGTTTATTTGGTACCGACAGGGCCTATAACTATGGCTACACCTTC. V gene TRBV28 combines with J gene TRBJ1-2, with TRBD1 identical over 7 bases. V was pared by 1 base and J by 1 base, with 12 bases of the junction left unmatched. Germline CDR1 MDHEN, CDR2 SYDVKM. This CDR3 is built from 18 residues.

The chain is built from TRBV28 and TRBJ1-1, with 8 bases aligning to TRBD1. Trimming cost V 5 bases and J 1 base; bases outside gene matches: 6. The CDR3 loop spans 15 amino acids. Germline V gives CDR1 MDHEN, CDR2 SYDVKM. The CDR3 reads CASSMTGDSNTEAFF. The CDR3 nucleotides are TGTGCCAGCAGTATGACAGGGGACTCGAACACTGAAGCTTTCTTT. Full variable domain (remainder filled in from reference TRBV28 and TRBJ1-1): DVKVTQSSRYLVKRTGEKVFLECVQDMDHENMFWYRQDPGLGLRLIYFSYDVKMKEKGDIPEGYSVSREKKERFSLILESASTNQTSMYLCASSMTGDSNTEAFFGQGTRLTVV.

The J gene is TRBJ1-4, the V gene TRBV6-1; tentative D call: TRBD1 (5 bases). Germline values: CDR1 MNHNS, CDR2 SASEGT. The V gene lost 4 bases and the J gene lost 2 bases, with 11 bases spanning the gap. The CDR3 has 15 amino acids. The CDR3, as DNA: TGTGCCAGCAGTGCAGGGATCTCGACTAATGAAAAACTGTTTTTT. Translating it yields CASSAGISTNEKLFF.

The chain carries TRBV6-1 and TRBJ2-5; D is uncertain. Germline loops: CDR1 MNHNS, CDR2 SASEGT. Trimming took 5 bases from V and 5 from J, leaving 18 bases between them. The CDR3 is 15 amino acids. CDR3 protein: CASSKVAHTWETQYF. CDR3 DNA: TGTGCCAGCAGTAAGGTAGCCCATACGTGGGAGACCCAGTACTTC.

The V gene is TRBV7-8, the J gene TRBJ2-3, with 11 positions matching TRBD2. J was trimmed by 1 base and V by 5 bases; bases with no gene match: 2. CDR1 is SGHVS, CDR2 FQNEAQ, per germline. The CDR3 loop spans 15 amino acids. In DNA form, the CDR3 reads TGTGCCAGCAGCCCACTAGCGGGGGGCACAGATACGCAGTATTTT. Translation gives CASSPLAGGTDTQYF.

The chain couples TRBV25-1 to TRBJ2-1, with TRBD2 matching over 8 bases. The CDR3 runs to 14 residues. With 4 bases clipped from V and 9 bases from J, the junction kept 8 bases outside the gene matches. The V gene's germline CDR1 is MGHDK and CDR2 SYGVNS. CDR3 sequence: CASSVPAGAGEQFF. The CDR3 region has the DNA TGTGCCAGCAGTGTCCCAGCGGGGGCGGGTGAGCAGTTCTTC.

The chain is built from TRBV4-1 and TRBJ2-1; 12 bases are a match to TRBD1. After removal of 4 bases from V and 4 bases from J, the junction contained 8 bases not matched to a gene. There are 17 residues in the CDR3. Germline V gives CDR1 MGHRA, CDR2 YSYEKL. CDR3 loop: CASSLPWDRGPYNEQFF. The DNA for the CDR3 is TGCGCCAGCAGCCTCCCTTGGGACAGGGGGCCATACAATGAGCAGTTCTTC.

V gene TRBV5-1 combines with J gene TRBJ2-2; D might be TRBD1 (5 bases). V lost 3 bases to trimming and J lost 4 bases, with 13 bases between them. Germline values: CDR1 SGHRS, CDR2 YFSETQ. The CDR3 has 15 residues. The CDR3 coding sequence is TGCGCCAGCAGCTATAGTCAGGGTTCCACCGGGGAGCTGTTTTTT. It codes for CASSYSQGSTGELFF.

The gene calls are TRBV29-1 and TRBJ2-7, with D perhaps matching TRBD2 (6 bases). Trimming cost V 6 bases and J 3 bases, with 12 bases left between them. Germline V gene sequence: CDR1 SQVTM, CDR2 ANQGSEA. The CDR3 loop spans 12 amino acids. CDR3 DNA sequence: TGCAGCGTGAAGGCCGGGGGCTACGAGCAGTACTTC. Protein: CSVKAGGYEQYF.

The chain carries TRBV2 and TRBJ2-7; D ambiguous. Trimming took off 6 bases at V and 3 bases at J, with 15 bases between the two ends. CDR3 length: 14 amino acids. Germline lookup yields CDR1 SNHLY and CDR2 FYNNEI. This CDR3 reads CASSPRRRFYEQYV. CDR3 DNA sequence: TGTGCCAGCAGCCCCCGTAGGCGGTTCTACGAGCAGTACGTC.

The chain carries TRBV5-1 and TRBJ2-5, with TRBD2 matching 10 bases. The tail of the sequence fits TRBJ2-7 better, so the J call may be wrong. Looked up from germline, CDR1 is SGHRS and CDR2 is YFSETQ. This CDR3 has 15 amino acids. CDR3 sequence (DNA): TGCGCCAGCAGCAGGGCCAGCGGGGGGGCGAACGAGCAGTACTTC. It is translated as CASSRASGGANEQYF.

The V call is TRBV4-3, the J call TRBJ1-1; D uncertain. Germline V gene sequence: CDR1 LGHNA, CDR2 YSLEER. The CDR3 is made up of 14 amino acids. Trimming took 0 bases from V and 5 from J, leaving 10 bases between them. The CDR3 sequence is CASSQEGGRTEAFF. The CDR3 nucleotides read TGCGCCAGCAGCCAAGAGGGAGGACGGACTGAAGCTTTCTTT.

Here the CDR3 DNA reads TGTGCCAGCAGCTCGAAGGGGGAGTGGGGCTACACCTTC. Its protein product is CASSSKGEWGYTF. This chain uses TRBV7-2 with TRBJ1-2, with a weak D call TRBD1 (6 bases). CDR3 length equals 13 residues. Germline V CDR1 and CDR2: SGHTA, FQGNSA. The V and J ends lost 4 bases and 8 bases respectively, with 14 bases between them.

The V and J genes are TRBV19 and TRBJ2-1; D gene unclear. The germline V gene encodes CDR1 LNHDA and CDR2 SQIVND (reference sequence). V lost 3 bases, J lost 9 bases, and 15 bases lay in between. The CDR3 is made up of 14 amino acids. The CDR3 DNA reads TGTGCCAGTAGTATTAAGGTTAGCACGGTTGAGCAGTTCTTC. It is translated as CASSIKVSTVEQFF.

This clone was counted a single time. V usage is TRBV7-9 and J usage is TRBJ1-3; perhaps TRBD1 as D (5 bases). The V gene's germline CDR1 is SEHNR and CDR2 FQNEAQ (reference sequence). Trimming cost V 5 bases and J 5 bases, with 13 bases left between them. This CDR3 has 14 residues. The CDR3 loop is CASSRAGLRNTIYF. The CDR3 DNA reads as TGTGCCAGCAGCCGCGCAGGGTTAAGAAACACCATATATTTT. Full variable domain (outside the CDR3, taken from reference TRBV7-9 and TRBJ1-3): DTGVSQNPRHKITKRGQNVTFRCDPISEHNRLYWYRQTLGQGPEFLTYFQNEAQLEKSRLLSDRFSAERPKGSFSTLEIQRTEQGDSAMYLCASSRAGLRNTIYFGEGSWLTVV.

The chain recombines TRBV4-2 with TRBJ1-6; TRBD1 matches 8 bases. The germline V gene encodes CDR1 LGHNA and CDR2 YNFKEQ. With V trimmed by 4 bases and J by 8 bases, 4 bases remained unmatched. This CDR3 has 14 residues. This CDR3 reads CASSPDREYSPLHF. The CDR3, as DNA: TGTGCCAGCAGCCCGGACAGGGAGTATTCACCCCTCCACTTT.

This rearrangement joins TRBV11-3 to TRBJ2-2; 8 nucleotides align to TRBD2. CDR1 and CDR2 (germline): SGHNT, YENEEA. The CDR3 consists of 15 residues. V was clipped by 5 bases and J by 6 bases; unmatched bases: 8. The CDR3 region has the DNA TGTGCCAGCAGCCGGGGGGGCCTCTTTGCCGGGGAGCTGTTTTTT. Translation: CASSRGGLFAGELFF.

The genes are TRBV9 and TRBJ2-5; 7 positions agree with TRBD2. Germline assignment: CDR1 SGDLS and CDR2 YYNGEE. CDR3 size: 16 residues. The V segment lost 0 bases and the J segment 5 bases; nucleotides outside the gene matches: 10. This CDR3 is CASSVGGGGGSETQYF. Written as DNA, the CDR3 is TGTGCCAGCAGCGTAGGGGGCGGGGGAGGGTCGGAGACCCAGTACTTC. Together with reference TRBV9 and TRBJ2-5, the CDR3 gives the full variable domain: DSGVTQTPKHLITATGQRVTLRCSPRSGDLSVYWYQQSLDQGLQFLIQYYNGEERAKGNILERFSAQQFPDLHSELNLSSLELGDSALYFCASSVGGGGGSETQYFGPGTRLLVL.

The V call is TRBV19, the J call TRBJ1-1, with a tentative D call TRBD1 (5 bases). There are 14 residues in the CDR3. The germline V gene encodes CDR1 LNHDA and CDR2 SQIVND (reference sequence). Trimming took 6 bases from V and 4 from J, leaving 15 bases between them. For the CDR3, the DNA is TGTGCCAGTAGGCTCCTGGAGGGGAGCACTGAAGCTTTCTTT. Amino acids: CASRLLEGSTEAFF.